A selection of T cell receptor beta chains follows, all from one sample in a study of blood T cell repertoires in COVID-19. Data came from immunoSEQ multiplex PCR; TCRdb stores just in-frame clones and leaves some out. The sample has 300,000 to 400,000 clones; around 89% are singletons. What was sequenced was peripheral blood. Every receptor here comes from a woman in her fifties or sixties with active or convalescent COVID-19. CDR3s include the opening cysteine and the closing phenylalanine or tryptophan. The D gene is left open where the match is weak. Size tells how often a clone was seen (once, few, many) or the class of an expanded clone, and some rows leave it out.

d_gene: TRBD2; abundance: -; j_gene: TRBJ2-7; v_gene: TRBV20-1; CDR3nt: TGCAGTGCTAGTTCAGGCCTAGCGGCAGGCGAGCAGTACTTC; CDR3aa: CSASSGLAAGEQYF
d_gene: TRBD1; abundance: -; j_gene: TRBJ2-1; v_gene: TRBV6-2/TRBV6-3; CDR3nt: TGTGCCAGCAGTACTACCCGGACAGGGGGTATCGATGAGCAGTTCTTC; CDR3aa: CASSTTRTGGIDEQFF
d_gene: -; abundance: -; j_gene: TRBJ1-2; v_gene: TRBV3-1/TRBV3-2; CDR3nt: TGTGCCAGCAGCCAAGGGGCCTCAGGCTACACCTTC; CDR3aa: CASSQGASGYTF
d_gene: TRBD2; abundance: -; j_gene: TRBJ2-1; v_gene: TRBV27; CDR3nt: TGTGCCAGCAGCCCGAGCGGGGGGCCGGGCAATGAGCAGTTCTTC; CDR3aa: CASSPSGGPGNEQFF
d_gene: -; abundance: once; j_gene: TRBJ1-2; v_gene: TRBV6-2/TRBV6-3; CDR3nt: TGTGCCAGCAGTCAGGACAGTGTCTATGGCTACACCTTC; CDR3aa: CASSQDSVYGYTF
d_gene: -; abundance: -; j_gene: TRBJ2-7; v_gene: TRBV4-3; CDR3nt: TGCGCCAGCAGCCAAGAAGGGGCGACCCAGGGGGGCGAGCAGTACTTC; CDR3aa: CASSQEGATQGGEQYF
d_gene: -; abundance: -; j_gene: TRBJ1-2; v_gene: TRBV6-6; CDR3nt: TGTGCCAGCAGCCCACAACATCTGGACTATGGCTACACCTTC; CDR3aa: CASSPQHLDYGYTF
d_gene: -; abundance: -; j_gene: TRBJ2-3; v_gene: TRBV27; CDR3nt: TGTGCCAGCAGTTTTGGCCTAGCGACAGATACGCAGTATTTT; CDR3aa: CASSFGLATDTQYF
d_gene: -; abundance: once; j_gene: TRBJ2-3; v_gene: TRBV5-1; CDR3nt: TGCGCCAGCAGCAGGGACCGGGGGCTTATGACAGGGACCAGCACAGATACGCAGTATTTT; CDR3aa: CASSRDRGLMTGTSTDTQYF
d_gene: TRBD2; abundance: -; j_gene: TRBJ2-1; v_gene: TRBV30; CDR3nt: TGTGCCTGGAGTGTACGTATTAGCGGGAGAAATGAGCAGTTCTTC; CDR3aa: CAWSVRISGRNEQFF
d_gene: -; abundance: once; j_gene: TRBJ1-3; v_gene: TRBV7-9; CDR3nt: TGTGCCAGCAGCATCTCCTCAGGTCAGGCAGGGGCTACTGGAAACACCATATATTTT; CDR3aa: CASSISSGQAGATGNTIYF
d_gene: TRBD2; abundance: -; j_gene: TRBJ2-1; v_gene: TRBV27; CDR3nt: TGTGCCAGCAGTTTGCGCGGGGGGGCCTGGGAGCAGTTCTTC; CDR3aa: CASSLRGGAWEQFF
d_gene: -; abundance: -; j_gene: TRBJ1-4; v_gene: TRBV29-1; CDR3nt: TGCAGCGGGACGACAGGCTGGGCTGAAAAACTGTTTTTT; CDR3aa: CSGTTGWAEKLFF
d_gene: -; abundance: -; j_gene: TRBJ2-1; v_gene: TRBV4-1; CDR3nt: TGCGCCAGCAGCCAAGCTCAGGGTATCGGAAGGGAAGTGGAGTTCTTC; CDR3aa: CASSQAQGIGREVEFF
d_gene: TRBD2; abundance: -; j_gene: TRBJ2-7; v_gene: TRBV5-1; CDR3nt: TGCGCCAGCAGCTTGGAATCTTTAGCGGGAGGTTTGACGTACGAGCAGTACTTC; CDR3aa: CASSLESLAGGLTYEQYF
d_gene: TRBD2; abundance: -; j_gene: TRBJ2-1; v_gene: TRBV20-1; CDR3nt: TGCAGTGCTAGTAAACTAGCGGGGGACAATGAGCAGTTCTTC; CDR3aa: CSASKLAGDNEQFF
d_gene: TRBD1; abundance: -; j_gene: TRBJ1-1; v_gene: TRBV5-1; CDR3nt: TGCGCCAGCAGCAAAGGACAGGGGGTCGTATCTGAAGCTTTCTTT; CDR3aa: CASSKGQGVVSEAFF
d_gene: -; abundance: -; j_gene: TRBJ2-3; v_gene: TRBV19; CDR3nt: TGTGCCAGTAGTAGGGACTCGTCTAGCACAGATACGCAGTATTTT; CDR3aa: CASSRDSSSTDTQYF
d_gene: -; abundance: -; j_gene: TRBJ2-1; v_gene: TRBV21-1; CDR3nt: TGTGCCAGCAGCAAGACCCCCCCCGCCAGGGGGAATGAGCAGTTCTTC; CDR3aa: CASSKTPPARGNEQFF
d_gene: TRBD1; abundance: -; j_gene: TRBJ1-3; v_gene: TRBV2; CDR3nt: TGTGCCAGCAGGGCCGGGACAGGAGCTGGAAACACCATATATTTT; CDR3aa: CASRAGTGAGNTIYF
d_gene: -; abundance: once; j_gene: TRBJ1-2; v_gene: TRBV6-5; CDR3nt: TGTGCCAGCAGTTACCAGGGTTCGGGCTACACCTTC; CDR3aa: CASSYQGSGYTF
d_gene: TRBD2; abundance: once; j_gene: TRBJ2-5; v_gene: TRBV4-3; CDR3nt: TGCGCCAGCAGCCAAGGTAGGACTAGCGGGAGGGCCGGGGAGACCCAGTACTTC; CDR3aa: CASSQGRTSGRAGETQYF
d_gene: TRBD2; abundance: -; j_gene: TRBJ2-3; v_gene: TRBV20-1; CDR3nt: TGCAGTGCTATAGGGACTAGCTTACAGTATTTT; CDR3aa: CSAIGTSLQYF
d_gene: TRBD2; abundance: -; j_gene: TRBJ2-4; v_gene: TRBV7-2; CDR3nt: TGTGCCAGCAGCACCCGGTGGGGGGGAAACATTCAGTACTTC; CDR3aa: CASSTRWGGNIQYF
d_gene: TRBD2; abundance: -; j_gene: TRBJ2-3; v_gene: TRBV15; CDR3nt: TGTGCCACCAGCAGAGGGGAGGGTTACACAGATACGCAGTATTTT; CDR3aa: CATSRGEGYTDTQYF
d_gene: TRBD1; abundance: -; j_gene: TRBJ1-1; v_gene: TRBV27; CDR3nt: TGTGCCAGCAGTCCCGACAGGGGAAACACTGAAGCTTTCTTT; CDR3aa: CASSPDRGNTEAFF
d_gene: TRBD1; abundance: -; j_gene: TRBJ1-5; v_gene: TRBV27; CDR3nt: TGTGCCAGCAGTACCGGGACAGGGGTTAGTAGCAATCAGCCCCAGCATTTT; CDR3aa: CASSTGTGVSSNQPQHF
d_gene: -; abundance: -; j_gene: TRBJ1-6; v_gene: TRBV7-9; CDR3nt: TGTGCCAGCAGCGCGAACGCGCAAGTGGATTCACCCCTCCACTTT; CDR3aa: CASSANAQVDSPLHF
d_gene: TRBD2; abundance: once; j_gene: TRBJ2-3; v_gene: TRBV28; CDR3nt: TGTGCCAGCAGTTTGGTGACTAGCTCATCTCGCACAGATACGCAGTATTTT; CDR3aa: CASSLVTSSSRTDTQYF
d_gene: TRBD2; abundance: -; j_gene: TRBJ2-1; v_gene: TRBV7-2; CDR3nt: TGTGCCAGCAGCTACACTAGCGGGGGGGCTAATGAGCAGTTCTTC; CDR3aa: CASSYTSGGANEQFF
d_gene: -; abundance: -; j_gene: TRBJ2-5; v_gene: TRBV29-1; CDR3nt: TGCAGCGTTGGGGGGCAGGGGCGTCGGGAGACCCAGTACTTC; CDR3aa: CSVGGQGRRETQYF
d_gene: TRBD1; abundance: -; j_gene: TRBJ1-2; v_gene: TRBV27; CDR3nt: TGTGCCAGCAGTTTCCAACCACTTCCTAGACAGGGGGCTGGTTTCGTCTATGGCTACACCTTC; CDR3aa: CASSFQPLPRQGAGFVYGYTF
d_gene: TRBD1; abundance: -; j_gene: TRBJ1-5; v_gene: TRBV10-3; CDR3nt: TGTGCCACTAAAAGGGAGCAGGGGGAGCAGCCCCAGCATTTT; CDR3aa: CATKREQGEQPQHF
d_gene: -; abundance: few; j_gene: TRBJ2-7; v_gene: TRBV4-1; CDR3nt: TGCGCCAGCAGCCCAGCTCTGGCGGCAGGGAAAGTCTACGAGCAGTACTTC; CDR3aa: CASSPALAAGKVYEQYF
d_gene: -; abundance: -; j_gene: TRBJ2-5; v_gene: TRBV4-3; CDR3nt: TGCGCCAGCAGCCAAGGACAACAAGAGACCCAGTACTTC; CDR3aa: CASSQGQQETQYF
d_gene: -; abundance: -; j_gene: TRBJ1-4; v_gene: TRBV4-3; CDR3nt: TGCGCCAGCAGCCAAGATAGGGGATTCGATGAAAAACTGTTTTTT; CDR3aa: CASSQDRGFDEKLFF
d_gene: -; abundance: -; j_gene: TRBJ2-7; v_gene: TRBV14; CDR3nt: TGTGCCAGCAGCCAAGTACATCCGTACGAGCAGTACTTC; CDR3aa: CASSQVHPYEQYF
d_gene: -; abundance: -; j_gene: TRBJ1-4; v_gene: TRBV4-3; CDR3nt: TGCGCCAGCAGCCAAGATGTCGGGAGAAGAAATGAAAAACTGTTTTTT; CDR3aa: CASSQDVGRRNEKLFF
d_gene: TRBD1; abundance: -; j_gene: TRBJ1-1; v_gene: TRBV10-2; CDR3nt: TGCGCCAGCTTTGACGACAGGGGGACGTTGGAGACTGAAGCTTTCTTT; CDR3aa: CASFDDRGTLETEAFF
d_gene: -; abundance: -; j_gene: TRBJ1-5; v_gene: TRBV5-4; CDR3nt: TGTGCCAGCAGCAAGGGGGGGGAGGTAGGTCAGCCCCAGCATTTT; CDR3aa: CASSKGGEVGQPQHF
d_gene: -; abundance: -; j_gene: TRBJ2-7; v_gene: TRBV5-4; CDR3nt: TGTGCCAGCAGCCCGGTGGAGGGATGGGAGCAGTACTTC; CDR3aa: CASSPVEGWEQYF
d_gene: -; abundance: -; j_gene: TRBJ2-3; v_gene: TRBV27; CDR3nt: TGTGCCAGCAGTTTATCAACGGCAGTCGGAGGGGCAGATACGCAGTATTTT; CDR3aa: CASSLSTAVGGADTQYF
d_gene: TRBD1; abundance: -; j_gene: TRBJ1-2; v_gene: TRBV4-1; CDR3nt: TGCGCCAGCAGCCAAGAGACAGGGAATTTTGATGGCTACACCTTC; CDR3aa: CASSQETGNFDGYTF
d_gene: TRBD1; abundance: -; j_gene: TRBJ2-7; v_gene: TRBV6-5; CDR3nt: TGTGCCAGCAGACGGGGACAGGGGGGCTACGAGCAGTACTTC; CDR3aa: CASRRGQGGYEQYF
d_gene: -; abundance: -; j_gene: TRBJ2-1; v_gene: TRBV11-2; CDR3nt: TGTGCCAGCAGCCCCCGTAAGACAGGAAACTACAATGAGCAGTTCTTC; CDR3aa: CASSPRKTGNYNEQFF